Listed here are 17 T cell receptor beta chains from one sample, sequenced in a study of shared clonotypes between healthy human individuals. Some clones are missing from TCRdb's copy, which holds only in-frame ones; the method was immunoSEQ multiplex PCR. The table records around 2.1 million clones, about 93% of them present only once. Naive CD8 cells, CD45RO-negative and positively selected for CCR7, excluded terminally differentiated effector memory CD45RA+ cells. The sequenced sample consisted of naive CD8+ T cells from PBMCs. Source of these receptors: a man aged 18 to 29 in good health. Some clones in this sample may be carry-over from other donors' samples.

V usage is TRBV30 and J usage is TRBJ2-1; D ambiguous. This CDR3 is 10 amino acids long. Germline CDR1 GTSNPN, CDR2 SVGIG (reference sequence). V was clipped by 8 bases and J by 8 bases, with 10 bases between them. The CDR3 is CATEAYEQFF. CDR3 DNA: TGTGCCACTGAGGCCTATGAGCAGTTCTTC.

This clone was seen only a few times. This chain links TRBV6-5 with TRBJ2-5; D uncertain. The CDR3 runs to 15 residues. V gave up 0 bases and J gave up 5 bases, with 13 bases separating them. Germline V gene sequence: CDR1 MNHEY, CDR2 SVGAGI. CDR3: CASSYSNLPWETQYF. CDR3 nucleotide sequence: TGTGCCAGCAGTTACTCGAACCTACCCTGGGAGACCCAGTACTTC.

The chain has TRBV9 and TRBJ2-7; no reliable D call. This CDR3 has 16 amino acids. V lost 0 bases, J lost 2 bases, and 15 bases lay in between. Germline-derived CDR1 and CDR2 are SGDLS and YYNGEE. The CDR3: CASSVGAPATTYEQYF. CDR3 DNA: TGTGCCAGCAGCGTAGGGGCCCCGGCCACCACCTACGAGCAGTACTTC. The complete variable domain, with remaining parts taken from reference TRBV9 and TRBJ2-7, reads DSGVTQTPKHLITATGQRVTLRCSPRSGDLSVYWYQQSLDQGLQFLIQYYNGEERAKGNILERFSAQQFPDLHSELNLSSLELGDSALYFCASSVGAPATTYEQYFGPGTRLTVT.

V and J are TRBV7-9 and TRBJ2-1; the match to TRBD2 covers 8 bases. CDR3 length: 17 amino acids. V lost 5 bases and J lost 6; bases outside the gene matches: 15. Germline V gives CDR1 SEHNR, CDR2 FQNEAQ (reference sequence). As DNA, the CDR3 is TGTGCCAGCAGCCCCGCCCTGCGGGAGGTGTTGGGCAATGAGCAGTTCTTC. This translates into CASSPALREVLGNEQFF.

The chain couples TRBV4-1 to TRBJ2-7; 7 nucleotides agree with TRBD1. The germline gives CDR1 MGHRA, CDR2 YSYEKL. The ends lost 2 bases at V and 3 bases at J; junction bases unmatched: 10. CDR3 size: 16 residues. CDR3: CASSQTLVTGHYEQYF. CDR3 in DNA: TGCGCCAGCAGCCAAACACTTGTGACAGGGCACTACGAGCAGTACTTC.

As DNA, the CDR3 is TGTGCCAGCAGTGCCTCTAGCGGGAGGGTTTCCTACGAGCAGTACTTC. This sequence encodes CASSASSGRVSYEQYF. The J gene is TRBJ2-7, the V gene TRBV6-1; TRBD2 aligns across 12 bases. V shed 4 bases and J 1 base; nucleotides not matched to a gene: 5. This CDR3 has 16 residues. Germline CDR1 reads MNHNS; CDR2 reads SASEGT.

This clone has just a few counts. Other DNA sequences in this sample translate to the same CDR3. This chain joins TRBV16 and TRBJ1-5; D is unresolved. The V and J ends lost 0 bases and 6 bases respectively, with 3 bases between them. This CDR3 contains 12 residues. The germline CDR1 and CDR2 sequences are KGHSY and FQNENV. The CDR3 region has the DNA TGTGCCAGCAGCCAATCAGGTCAGCCCCAGCATTTT. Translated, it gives CASSQSGQPQHF.

The CDR3 is CSAKAGSLQYF. In nucleotides, the CDR3 is TGCAGTGCGAAAGCCGGGAGTCTGCAGTATTTT. The chain has TRBV20-1 and TRBJ2-3; weak D call: TRBD2 (6 bases). This CDR3 has 11 amino acids. The V gene lost 6 bases and the J gene lost 11 bases, with 15 bases spanning the gap. CDR1 and CDR2 (germline): DFQATT, SNEGSKA (reference sequence).

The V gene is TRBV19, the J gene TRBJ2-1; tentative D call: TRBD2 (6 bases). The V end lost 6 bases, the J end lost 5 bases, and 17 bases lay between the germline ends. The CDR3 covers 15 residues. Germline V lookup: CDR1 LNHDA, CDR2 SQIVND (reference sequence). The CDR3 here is CASRTKTTRNNEQFF. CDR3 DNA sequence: TGTGCCAGTAGGACTAAAACGACTAGAAACAATGAGCAGTTCTTC.

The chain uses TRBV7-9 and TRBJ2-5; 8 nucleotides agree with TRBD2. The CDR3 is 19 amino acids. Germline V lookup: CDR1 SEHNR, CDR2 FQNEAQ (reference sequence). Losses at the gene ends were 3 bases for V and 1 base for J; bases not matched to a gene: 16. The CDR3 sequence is CASSFPLGTGGPSQETQYF. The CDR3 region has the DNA TGTGCCAGCAGCTTCCCGCTCGGAACGGGAGGGCCGTCCCAAGAGACCCAGTACTTC.

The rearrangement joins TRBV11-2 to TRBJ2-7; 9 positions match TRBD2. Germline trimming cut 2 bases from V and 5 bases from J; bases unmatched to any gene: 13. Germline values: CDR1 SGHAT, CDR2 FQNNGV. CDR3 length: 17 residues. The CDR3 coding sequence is TGTGCCAGCAGCTTAACCCCCAAGTTAGCGGGAGTAAACGAGCAGTACTTC. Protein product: CASSLTPKLAGVNEQYF.

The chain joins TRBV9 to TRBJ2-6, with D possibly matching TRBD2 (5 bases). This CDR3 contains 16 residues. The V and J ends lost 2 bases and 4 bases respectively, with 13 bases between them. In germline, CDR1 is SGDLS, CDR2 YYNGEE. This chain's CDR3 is CASSVRTAAGANVLTF. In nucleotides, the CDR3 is TGTGCCAGCAGCGTTCGAACAGCGGCAGGGGCCAACGTCCTGACTTTC.

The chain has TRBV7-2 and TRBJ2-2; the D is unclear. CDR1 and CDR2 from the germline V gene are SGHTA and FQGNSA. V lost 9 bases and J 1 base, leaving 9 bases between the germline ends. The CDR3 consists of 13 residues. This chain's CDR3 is CASCGRNTGELFF. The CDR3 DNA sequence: TGTGCCAGTTGCGGCAGGAACACCGGGGAGCTGTTTTTT.

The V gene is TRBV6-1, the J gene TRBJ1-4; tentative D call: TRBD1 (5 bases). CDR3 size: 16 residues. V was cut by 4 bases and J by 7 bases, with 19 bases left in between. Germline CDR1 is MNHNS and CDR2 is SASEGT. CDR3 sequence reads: CASSAYRDLGLEKLFF. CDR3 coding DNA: TGTGCCAGCAGTGCCTACCGGGACCTTGGCCTTGAAAAACTGTTTTTT.

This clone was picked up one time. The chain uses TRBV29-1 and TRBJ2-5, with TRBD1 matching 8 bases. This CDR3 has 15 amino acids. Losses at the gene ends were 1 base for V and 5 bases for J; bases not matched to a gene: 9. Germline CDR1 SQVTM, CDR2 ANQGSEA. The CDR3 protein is CSVEGRRPGGETQYF. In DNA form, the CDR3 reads TGCAGCGTTGAAGGGCGGAGACCAGGGGGCGAGACCCAGTACTTC.

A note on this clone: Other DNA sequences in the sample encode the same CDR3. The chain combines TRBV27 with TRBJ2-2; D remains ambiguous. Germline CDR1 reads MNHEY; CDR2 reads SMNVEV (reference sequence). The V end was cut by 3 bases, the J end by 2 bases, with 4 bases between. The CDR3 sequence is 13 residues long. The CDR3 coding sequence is TGTGCCAGCAGTTTTCTAAACACCGGGGAGCTGTTTTTT. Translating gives CASSFLNTGELFF.

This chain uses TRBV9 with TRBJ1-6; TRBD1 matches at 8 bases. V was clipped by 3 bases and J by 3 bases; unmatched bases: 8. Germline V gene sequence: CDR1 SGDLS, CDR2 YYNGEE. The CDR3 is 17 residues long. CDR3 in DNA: TGTGCCAGCAGCGCACAACAGGGGGAAGGCTATAATTCACCCCTCCACTTT. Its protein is CASSAQQGEGYNSPLHF.